This is a list of T cell receptor beta chains from one sample in a study of response to subunit inactivated influenza vaccine. In TCRdb, the RT-PCR reads were re-called with MiXCR into one record per CDR3 protein. The sample has hundreds of thousands of distinct CDR3 sequences; under 9% are singletons. Source: PBMCs from blood, taken less than 25 months after vaccination. These receptors all stem from a man aged 45-69 years who received an inactivated influenza vaccine. Each CDR3 is given with its conserved first and last residue. D genes are given only for firm matches. Clone size, where shown, is once, few, many, or a class for clones that have expanded.

d_gene	v_gene	abundance	j_gene	CDR3nt	CDR3aa
-	TRBV12-3/TRBV12-4	few	TRBJ2-5	TGTGCCAGCAGTGACCGGGGACTCCTCTTAGAGACCCAGTACTTC	CASSDRGLLLETQYF
-	TRBV11-2	-	TRBJ2-1	TGTGCCAGCAGCCTCCCCGGGACAGAGCAGTTCTTC	CASSLPGTEQFF
-	TRBV20-1	many	TRBJ1-2	TGCAGTGCTAGTCACCACCCAGATGGCTACACCTTC	CSASHHPDGYTF
-	TRBV7-2	-	TRBJ1-1	TGTGCCAGCAGCTTAAGGAGGCTGCAGAACACTGAAGCTTTCTTT	CASSLRRLQNTEAFF
-	TRBV5-1	-	TRBJ2-2	TGCGCCAGCATTGCGGTGTCGGGGACCGGGGAGCTGTTTTTT	CASIAVSGTGELFF
TRBD2	TRBV4-2	many	TRBJ2-3	TGTGCCAGCAGCCAATCCTCTAGCGGGGGCGCAGGGTGGGCGCAGTATTTT	CASSQSSSGGAGWAQYF
TRBD2	TRBV7-8	many	TRBJ2-7	TGTGCCAGCAGTGGGACTAAGCAGTACTTC	CASSGTKQYF
-	TRBV9	few	TRBJ2-3	TGTGCCAGCAGCGTGGCGGGATACGCAGATACGCAGTATTTT	CASSVAGYADTQYF
-	TRBV10-2	-	TRBJ1-4	TGCGCCAGCAGGGACAGCTATTCAACTAATGAAAAACTGTTTTTT	CASRDSYSTNEKLFF
-	TRBV6-1	-	TRBJ1-1	TGTGCCAGCAGTGAATTCGGGAGACCTGAAGCTTTCTTT	CASSEFGRPEAFF
-	TRBV5-1	many	TRBJ1-2	TGCGCCAGCAGCTTGGCCATGCAGGCGGCGGCCTATGGCTACACCTTC	CASSLAMQAAAYGYTF
TRBD2	TRBV6-2/TRBV6-3	few	TRBJ2-7	TGTGCCAGCAGTTACTCGACACTAGCGGGAGGGCCGTACGAGCAGTACTTC	CASSYSTLAGGPYEQYF
TRBD1	TRBV12-3/TRBV12-4	many	TRBJ1-1	TGTGCCAGCAAAGGAAGACAGGGGTCTGAAGCTTTCTTT	CASKGRQGSEAFF
TRBD2	TRBV20-1	few	TRBJ2-7	TGCAGTGCTCCTGGACTAGCGGGAGGCCTCTCCTACGAGCAGTACTTC	CSAPGLAGGLSYEQYF
-	TRBV7-2	many	TRBJ1-4	TGTGCCAGCAGCTTAGGCCAGGGTTGGGGTGAAAAACTGTTTTTT	CASSLGQGWGEKLFF
-	TRBV7-2	many	TRBJ1-6	TGTGCCAGCAGCTTAGCCGGGACAAATAATTCACCCCTCCACTTT	CASSLAGTNNSPLHF
-	TRBV12-3/TRBV12-4	few	TRBJ1-1	TGTGCCAGCAGCCCCTTGGGGCAGGGAGGGGAAGCTTTCTTT	CASSPLGQGGEAFF
-	TRBV10-1	-	TRBJ2-7	TGCGCCAGCAGGGTGGACGCTGCCGGCGAGCAGTACTTC	CASRVDAAGEQYF
-	TRBV7-2	few	TRBJ1-6	TGTGCCAGCAGCAAAGAGGGGGTTGGTAATTCACCCCTCCACTTT	CASSKEGVGNSPLHF
-	TRBV11-2	-	TRBJ1-2	TGTGCCAGCAGCCGGGACGGACAATATGGCTACATCTTC	CASSRDGQYGYIF
-	TRBV25-1	-	TRBJ2-6	TGTGCCAGCAGTGAATCGAGGGGTGTATACTCTGGGGCCAACGTCCTGACTTTC	CASSESRGVYSGANVLTF
-	TRBV11-3	-	TRBJ2-2	TGTGCCAGCAGCCGGAGTGGTGGGAACACCGGGGAGCTGTTTTTT	CASSRSGGNTGELFF
TRBD1	TRBV7-8	many	TRBJ2-7	TGTGCCAGCAGCTCTAGGGACAGGGGGGCCTACGAGCAGTACTTC	CASSSRDRGAYEQYF
-	TRBV5-5	few	TRBJ2-3	TGTGCCAGCAGCCTGCCGTTGGATACGCAGTATTTT	CASSLPLDTQYF
-	TRBV4-2	few	TRBJ2-1	TGTGCCAGCAGCCAAGATCCGTCGAGCGCCGATGAGCAGTTCTTC	CASSQDPSSADEQFF